A single TCR beta chain is shown here with its context. The sample is drawn from a study of OX40 agonist ivuxolimab in advanced cancers. Across the whole study: Ivuxolimab, which patients received intravenously every 2 weeks, was dosed at 0.01 to 10 mg/kg.

Assay: immunoSEQ multiplex PCR; the TCRdb copy retains only in-frame clones and omits some. The sample records roughly 62,000 clones, about 91% being singletons. This receptor was taken from an adult with an advanced solid tumor such as melanoma, head and neck, liver or kidney cancer. Sequences were derived from CD4+ or CD8+ T cells sorted from blood, sampled in a trial of the OX40 agonist ivuxolimab.

The chain's CDR3 is CASSLRMVNTEAFF. The CDR3, as DNA: TGTGCCAGCAGTCTCCGTATGGTAAACACTGAAGCTTTCTTT. The V gene is TRBV27, the J gene TRBJ1-1; D gene uncertain. CDR1 and CDR2 (germline): MNHEY, SMNVEV (reference sequence). This CDR3 spans 14 amino acids. Trimming shortened V by 5 bases and J by 2 bases, and 12 bases separated the two germline ends.